This record covers a single TCR beta chain. The CDR3 totals 15 residues. V was pared by 4 bases and J by 8 bases, with 15 bases between. CDR1 and CDR2 (germline): MGHRA, YSYEKL. 60 Vbeta and 13 Jbeta primers were used in PCR. Profiling relied on immunoSEQ multiplex PCR, and the TCRdb table lists in-frame clones only, not all of them. Of 150,000 to 200,000 clones in the sample, approximately 82% were seen once. These data come from a study of cytomegalovirus exposure and HLA in healthy donors. The material sequenced was PBMCs. The TCR sequence derives from a woman in her twenties or thirties in good health and CMV-seronegative. The chain combines TRBV4-1 with TRBJ1-6; no clear D gene. The CDR3 reads CASSRVGERDSPLHF. DNA for the CDR3: TGCGCCAGCAGCCGCGTCGGGGAGAGGGATTCACCCCTCCACTTT.